This paragraph reports one TCR beta chain. Its antigen remains unknown. The Oncomine TCR Beta short-read assay sequenced DNA from cultured CD4+ T cells. Each CDR3 protein gets one entry after TCRdb re-called the PCR reads with MiXCR. This sample carries around 19,000 distinct CDR3 sequences, about 56% of them seen once, and the ten largest clones take 6.5% to 8.5%. The germline V and J ends were trimmed by 0 bases and 4 bases, with 9 bases remaining between them. This CDR3 region has 14 residues. The germline CDR1 and CDR2 sequences are LNHDA and SQIVND (reference sequence). The sample belongs to a study of vaccination and CD4 T cells after COVID-19. Indicated treatment: 10-day PBMC culture with coronavirus spike peptide pools or control peptides (ViraFEST assay).

The specimen was CD4+ T cells from blood, cultured in vitro. This TCR was recovered from a human donor who had recovered from COVID-19. The genes are TRBV19 and TRBJ1-2; D is uncertain. CDR3 bases: TGTGCCAGTAGTATAGATCATTTGTCCTATGGCTACACCTTC. It yields the protein CASSIDHLSYGYTF. Using reference TRBV19 and TRBJ1-2 for the parts outside the CDR3, the full variable domain is DGGITQSPKYLFRKEGQNVTLSCEQNLNHDAMYWYRQDPGQGLRLIYYSQIVNDFQKGDIAEGYSVSREKKESFPLTVTSAQKNPTAFYLCASSIDHLSYGYTFGSGTRLTVV.